Sequencing of this T cell receptor beta chain was carried out in a study of identical twins. Whole-study findings and limits: Out-of-frame alpha sequences common to twins were enriched for low generation probability.

This clonotype showed up many times. The target antigen is unknown. TCRdb re-analysed the 5' RACE reads in MiXCR, keeping a single row per CDR3 protein. The repertoire holds approximately 600,000 distinct CDR3 sequences, with under 8.5% as singletons. The CDR3 extends over 15 amino acids. V was trimmed by 0 bases and J by 0 bases, leaving 8 bases between them. Germline V lookup: CDR1 DFQATT, CDR2 SNEGSKA (reference sequence). The data also belong to a second study, concerning yellow fever vaccine responses in identical twins.

The sample comprised PBMCs. This chain links TRBV20-1 with TRBJ2-2, with D maybe TRBD2 (5 bases). This receptor was taken from a woman between 18 and 29 years old in good health. This CDR3 reads CSARDGSANTGELFF. As DNA, the CDR3 is TGCAGTGCTAGAGACGGTAGCGCGAACACCGGGGAGCTGTTTTTT.